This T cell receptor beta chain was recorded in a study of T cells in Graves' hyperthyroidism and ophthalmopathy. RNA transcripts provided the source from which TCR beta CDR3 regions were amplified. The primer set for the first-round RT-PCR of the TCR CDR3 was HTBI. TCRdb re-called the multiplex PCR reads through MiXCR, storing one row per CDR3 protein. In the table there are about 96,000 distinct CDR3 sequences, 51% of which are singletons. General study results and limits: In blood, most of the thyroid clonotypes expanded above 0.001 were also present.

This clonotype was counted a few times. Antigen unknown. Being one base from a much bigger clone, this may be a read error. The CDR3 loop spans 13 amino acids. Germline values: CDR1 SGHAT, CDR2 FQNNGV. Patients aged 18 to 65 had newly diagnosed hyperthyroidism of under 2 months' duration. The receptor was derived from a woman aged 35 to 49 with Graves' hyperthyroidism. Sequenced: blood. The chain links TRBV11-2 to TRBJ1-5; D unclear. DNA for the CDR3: TGTGCCAGCAGCCTCCGACACAATCAGCCCCGGCATTTT. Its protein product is CASSLRHNQPRHF.